This T cell receptor beta chain was obtained from a study of T cell responses to AZD1222 COVID-19 vaccine. The study's findings and limits: The span of vaccine-associated CD4 TCRs extended across spike, with dominance at 160-218 and 743-854. Possibly, clonal diversity was underestimated; donors were largely white British and included more females.

Turning to this clone: What it binds is not known.

Here immunoSEQ multiplex PCR was the method, and the copy in TCRdb shows in-frame clones only, minus some. The sample shows about 110,000 clones, 70% to 90% of them seen only once. V was clipped by 5 bases and J by 2 bases; unmatched bases: 6. This CDR3 comprises 14 residues. Germline values: CDR1 SGHTA, CDR2 FQGNSA. The TCR comes from an adult in good health. The sample was peripheral blood, taken on day 0 of AZD1222 vaccination. The rearrangement uses TRBV7-2 and TRBJ2-7, with 7 bases that match TRBD1. CDR3 amino acids: CASSPRDRTYEQYF. The CDR3 nucleotides are TGTGCCAGCAGCCCGAGGGACAGAACCTACGAGCAGTACTTC.